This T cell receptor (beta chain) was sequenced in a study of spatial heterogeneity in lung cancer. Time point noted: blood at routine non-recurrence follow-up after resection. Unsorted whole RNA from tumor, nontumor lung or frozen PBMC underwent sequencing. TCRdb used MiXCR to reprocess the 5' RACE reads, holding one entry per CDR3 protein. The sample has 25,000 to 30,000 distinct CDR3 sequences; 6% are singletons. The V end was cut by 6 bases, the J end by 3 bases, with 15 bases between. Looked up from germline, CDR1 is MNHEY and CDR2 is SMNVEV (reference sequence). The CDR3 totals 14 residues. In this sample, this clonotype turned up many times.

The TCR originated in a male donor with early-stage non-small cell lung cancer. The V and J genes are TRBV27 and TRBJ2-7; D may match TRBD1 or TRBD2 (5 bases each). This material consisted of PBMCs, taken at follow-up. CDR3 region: CASSRDGPLYEQYF. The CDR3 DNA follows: TGTGCCAGCAGCAGGGACGGACCCCTCTACGAGCAGTACTTC.